These 3 T cell receptor beta chains share one sample of origin, sequenced in a study of blood T cell repertoires in COVID-19. Measured with immunoSEQ multiplex PCR; TCRdb has only the in-frame clones, and not every one. The profile covers about 350,000 clones, with about 88% appearing a single time and 0.85% to 1.3% taken by the ten largest. Material: PBMCs or T cells enriched from blood (not recorded which). These receptors came from a woman aged 30 to 39 who had been exposed to COVID-19.

The V call is TRBV12-5, the J call TRBJ2-7; D may be TRBD2 (6 bases). CDR1 and CDR2 from the germline V gene are LGHNT and FRNRAP. The CDR3 consists of 12 residues. V was clipped by 4 bases and J by 3 bases, with 7 bases between them. CDR3 sequence: CASGWGDYEQYF. CDR3 DNA: TGTGCTAGTGGTTGGGGGGACTACGAGCAGTACTTC.

The chain couples TRBV5-4 to TRBJ2-1; the D gene is possibly TRBD2 (5 bases). The germline V gene encodes CDR1 SGHNT and CDR2 YYREEE (reference sequence). The CDR3 has 16 residues. With 4 bases removed from V and 3 bases from J, the gap between germline ends came to 17 bases. CDR3 region: CASSTSTGLSYNEQFF. CDR3 in DNA: TGTGCCAGCAGCACCTCCACGGGGTTGAGCTACAATGAGCAGTTCTTC.

This chain uses TRBV11-2 with TRBJ2-5, with a tentative D call TRBD2 (6 bases). Germline V gene data show CDR1 as SGHAT and CDR2 as FQNNGV. This CDR3 is 16 amino acids long. The V end lost 1 base, the J end lost 5 bases, and 17 bases lay between the germline ends. DNA of the CDR3: TGTGCCAGCAGCTTAGGGACGGGAGAGAGGGGTGAGACCCAGTACTTC. Encoded protein: CASSLGTGERGETQYF.